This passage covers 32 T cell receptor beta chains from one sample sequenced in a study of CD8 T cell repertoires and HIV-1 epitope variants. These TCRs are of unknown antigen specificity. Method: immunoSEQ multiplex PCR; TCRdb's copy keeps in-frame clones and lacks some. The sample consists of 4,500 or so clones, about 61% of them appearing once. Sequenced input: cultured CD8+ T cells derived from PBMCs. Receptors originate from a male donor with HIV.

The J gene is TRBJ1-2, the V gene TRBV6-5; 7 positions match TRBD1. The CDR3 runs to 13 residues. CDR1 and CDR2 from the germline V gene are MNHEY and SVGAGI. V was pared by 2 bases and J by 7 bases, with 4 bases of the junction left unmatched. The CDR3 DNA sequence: TGTGCCAGCAGTTACCCAGGGGGGGGTGGCTACACCTTC. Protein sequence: CASSYPGGGGYTF.

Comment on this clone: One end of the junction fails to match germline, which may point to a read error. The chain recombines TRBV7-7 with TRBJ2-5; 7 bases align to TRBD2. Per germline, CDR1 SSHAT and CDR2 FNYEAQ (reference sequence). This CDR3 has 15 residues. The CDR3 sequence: CASSLTVAGEETQYF. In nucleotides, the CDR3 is TGTGCTAGCAGCTTAACGGTGGCGGGAGAAGAGACCCAGTACTTC. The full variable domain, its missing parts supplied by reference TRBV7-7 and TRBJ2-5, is GAGVSQSPRYKVTKRGQDVTLRCDPISSHATLYWYQQALGQGPEFLTYFNYEAQPDKSGLPSDRFSAERPEGSISTLTIQRTEQRDSAMYRCASSLTVAGEETQYFGPGTRLLVL.

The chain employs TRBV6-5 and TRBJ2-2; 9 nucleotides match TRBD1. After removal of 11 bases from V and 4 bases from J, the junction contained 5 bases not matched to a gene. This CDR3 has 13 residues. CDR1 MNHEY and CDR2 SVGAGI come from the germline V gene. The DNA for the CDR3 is TGTGCCCATGGACAGGGGCCCACCGGGGAGCTGTTTTTT. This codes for CAHGQGPTGELFF.

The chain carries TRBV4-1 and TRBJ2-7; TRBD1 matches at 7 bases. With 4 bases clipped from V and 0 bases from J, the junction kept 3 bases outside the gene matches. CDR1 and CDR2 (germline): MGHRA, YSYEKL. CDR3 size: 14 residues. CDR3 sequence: CASSPGQSSYEQYF. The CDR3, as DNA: TGCGCCAGCAGCCCGGGACAGAGCTCCTACGAGCAGTACTTC.

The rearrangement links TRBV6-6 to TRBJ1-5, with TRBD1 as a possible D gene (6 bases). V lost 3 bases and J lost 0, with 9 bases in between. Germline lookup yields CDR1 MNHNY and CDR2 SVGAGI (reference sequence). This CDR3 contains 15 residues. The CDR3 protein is CASSYDRYSNQPQHF. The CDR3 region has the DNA TGTGCCAGCAGTTATGACAGGTATAGCAATCAGCCCCAGCATTTT.

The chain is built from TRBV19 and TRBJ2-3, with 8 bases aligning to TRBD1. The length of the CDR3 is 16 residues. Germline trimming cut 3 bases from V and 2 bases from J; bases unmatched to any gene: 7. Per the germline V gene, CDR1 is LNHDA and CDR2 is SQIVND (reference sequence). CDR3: CASSIWWDRFTDTQYF. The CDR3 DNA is TGTGCCAGTAGTATTTGGTGGGACAGGTTCACAGATACGCAGTATTTT.

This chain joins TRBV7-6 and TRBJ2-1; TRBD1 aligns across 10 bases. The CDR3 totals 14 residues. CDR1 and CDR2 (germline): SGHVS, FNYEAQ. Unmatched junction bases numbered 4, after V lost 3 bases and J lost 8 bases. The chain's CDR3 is CASSFGTGVDEQFF. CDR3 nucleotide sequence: TGTGCCAGCAGCTTTGGGACAGGGGTCGATGAGCAGTTCTTC.

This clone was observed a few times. The CDR3 bases are TGTGCCAGCAGTTCCGGGGCCCCACGAGAAAAACTGTTTTTT. This sequence encodes CASSSGAPREKLFF. V is TRBV6-5 and J is TRBJ1-4, with TRBD1 as a possible D gene (5 bases). CDR1 and CDR2 from the germline V gene are MNHEY and SVGAGI. V was trimmed by 4 bases and J by 8 bases, leaving 14 bases between them. The CDR3 contains 14 residues.

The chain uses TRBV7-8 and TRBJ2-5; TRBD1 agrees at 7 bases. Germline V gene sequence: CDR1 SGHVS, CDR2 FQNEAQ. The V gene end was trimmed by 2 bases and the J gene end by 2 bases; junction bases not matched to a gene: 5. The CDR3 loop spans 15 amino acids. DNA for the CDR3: TGTGCCAGCAGCTTACAGGACAGGTCACAAGAGACCCAGTACTTC. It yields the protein CASSLQDRSQETQYF.

CDR3 DNA: TGTGCCAGCAGCCCAATGGGCAGGGTGAACGAGCAGTACTTC. Protein product: CASSPMGRVNEQYF. The J gene is TRBJ2-7, the V gene TRBV9; D is perhaps TRBD1 (5 bases). V lost 4 bases and J 5 bases, leaving 16 bases between the germline ends. The CDR3 covers 14 residues. The germline CDR1 and CDR2 sequences are SGDLS and YYNGEE. Combining the CDR3 with reference TRBV9 and TRBJ2-7 gives the whole variable domain DSGVTQTPKHLITATGQRVTLRCSPRSGDLSVYWYQQSLDQGLQFLIQYYNGEERAKGNILERFSAQQFPDLHSELNLSSLELGDSALYFCASSPMGRVNEQYFGPGTRLTVT.

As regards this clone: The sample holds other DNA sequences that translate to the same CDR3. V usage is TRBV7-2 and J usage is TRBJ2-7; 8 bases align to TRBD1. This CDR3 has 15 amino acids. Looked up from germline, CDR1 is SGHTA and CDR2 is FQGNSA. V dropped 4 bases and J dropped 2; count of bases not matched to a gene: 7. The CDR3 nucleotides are TGTGCCAGCAGCTCCAGGACAGGGTTAACCTACGAGCAGTACTTC. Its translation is CASSSRTGLTYEQYF.

CDR3: CASTMGAGGRNEQFF. The CDR3 DNA is TGTGCCAGTACAATGGGAGCGGGAGGGCGGAATGAGCAGTTCTTC. The chain uses TRBV19 and TRBJ2-1; 10 positions agree with TRBD2. Germline CDR1 reads LNHDA; CDR2 reads SQIVND (reference sequence). J lost 7 bases, V lost 7 bases, and 10 bases had no gene match. The CDR3 sequence is 15 residues long.

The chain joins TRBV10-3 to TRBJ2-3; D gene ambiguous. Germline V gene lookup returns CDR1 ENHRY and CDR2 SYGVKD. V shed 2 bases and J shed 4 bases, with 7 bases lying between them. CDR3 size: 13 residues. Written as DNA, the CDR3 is TGTGCCATCAGTGAGAGGGCCGCAGATACGCAGTATTTT. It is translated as CAISERAADTQYF.

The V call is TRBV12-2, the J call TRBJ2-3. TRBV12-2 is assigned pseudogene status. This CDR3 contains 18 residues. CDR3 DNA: TGTGCAAGTCGCTCCCTCCTGCCACTGGACCCCCTTGCAGATACGCAGTATTTT. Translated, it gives CASRSLLPLDPLADTQYF.

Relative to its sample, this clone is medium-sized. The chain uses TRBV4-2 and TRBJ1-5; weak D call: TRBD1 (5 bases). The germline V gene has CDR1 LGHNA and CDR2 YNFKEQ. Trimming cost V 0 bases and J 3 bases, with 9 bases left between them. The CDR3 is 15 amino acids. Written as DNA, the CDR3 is TGTGCCAGCAGCCAAGAAGGGGAAACCAATCAGCCCCAGCATTTT. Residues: CASSQEGETNQPQHF.

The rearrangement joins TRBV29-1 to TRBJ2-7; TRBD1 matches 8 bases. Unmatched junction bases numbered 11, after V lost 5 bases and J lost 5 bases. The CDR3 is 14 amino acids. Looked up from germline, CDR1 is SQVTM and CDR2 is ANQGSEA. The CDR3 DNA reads TGCAGCGTTATCCTTCTGACAGGGGAGAACGAGCAGTACTTC. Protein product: CSVILLTGENEQYF.

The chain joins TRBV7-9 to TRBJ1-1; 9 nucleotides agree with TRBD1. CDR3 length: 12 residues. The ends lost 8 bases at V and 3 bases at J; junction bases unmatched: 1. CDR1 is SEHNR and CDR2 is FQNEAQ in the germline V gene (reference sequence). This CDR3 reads CASRQGDTEAFF. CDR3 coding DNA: TGTGCCAGCCGACAGGGGGACACTGAAGCTTTCTTT.

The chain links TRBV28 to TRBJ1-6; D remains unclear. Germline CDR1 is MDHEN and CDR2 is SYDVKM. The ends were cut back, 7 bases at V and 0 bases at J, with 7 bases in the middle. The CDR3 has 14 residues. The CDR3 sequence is CASKYLSYNSPLHF. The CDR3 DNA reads TGTGCCAGCAAATACCTCTCCTATAATTCACCCCTCCACTTT.

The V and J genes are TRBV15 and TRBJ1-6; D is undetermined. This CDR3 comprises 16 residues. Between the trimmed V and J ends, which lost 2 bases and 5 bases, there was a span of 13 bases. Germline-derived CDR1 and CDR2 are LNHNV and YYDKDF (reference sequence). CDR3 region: CATSRLPRPNNSPLHF. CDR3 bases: TGTGCCACCAGCAGATTACCTCGACCAAATAATTCACCCCTCCACTTT.

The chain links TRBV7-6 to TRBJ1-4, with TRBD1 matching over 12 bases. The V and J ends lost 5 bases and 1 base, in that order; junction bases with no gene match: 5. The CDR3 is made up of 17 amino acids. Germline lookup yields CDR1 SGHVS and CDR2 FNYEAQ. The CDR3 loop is CASSPGTGGLTNEKLFF. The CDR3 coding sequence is TGTGCCAGCAGCCCGGGGACAGGGGGCTTAACTAATGAAAAACTGTTTTTT.

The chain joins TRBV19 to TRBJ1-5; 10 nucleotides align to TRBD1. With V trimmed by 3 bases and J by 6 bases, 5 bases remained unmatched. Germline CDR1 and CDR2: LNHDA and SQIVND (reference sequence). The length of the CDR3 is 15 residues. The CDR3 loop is CASSIGTGVRQPQHF. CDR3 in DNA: TGTGCCAGTAGTATTGGGACAGGGGTACGTCAGCCCCAGCATTTT.

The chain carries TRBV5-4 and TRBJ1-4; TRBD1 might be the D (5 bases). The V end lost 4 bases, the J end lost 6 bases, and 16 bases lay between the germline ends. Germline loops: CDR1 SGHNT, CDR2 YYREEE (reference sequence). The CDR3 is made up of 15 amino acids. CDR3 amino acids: CASSMTGTGDEKLFF. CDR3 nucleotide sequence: TGTGCCAGCAGCATGACCGGGACGGGAGATGAAAAACTGTTTTTT.

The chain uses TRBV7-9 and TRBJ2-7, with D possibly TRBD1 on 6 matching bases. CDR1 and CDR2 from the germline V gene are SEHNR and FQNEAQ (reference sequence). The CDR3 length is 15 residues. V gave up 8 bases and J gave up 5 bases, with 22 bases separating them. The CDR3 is CASGWGQESQDEQYF. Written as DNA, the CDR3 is TGTGCCAGCGGGTGGGGACAAGAGTCTCAGGACGAGCAGTACTTC.

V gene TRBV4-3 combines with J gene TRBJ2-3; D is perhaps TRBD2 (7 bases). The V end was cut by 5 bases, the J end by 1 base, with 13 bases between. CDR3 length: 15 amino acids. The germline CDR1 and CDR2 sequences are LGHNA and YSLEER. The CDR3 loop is CASSSGGGGTDTQYF. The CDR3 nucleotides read TGCGCCAGCAGCAGCGGCGGGGGCGGCACAGATACGCAGTATTTT.

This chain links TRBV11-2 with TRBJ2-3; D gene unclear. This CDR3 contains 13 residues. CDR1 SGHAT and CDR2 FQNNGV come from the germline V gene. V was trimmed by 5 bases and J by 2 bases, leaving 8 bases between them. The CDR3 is CASSPGNTDTQYF. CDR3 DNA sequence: TGTGCCAGCAGCCCCGGAAACACAGATACGCAGTATTTT.

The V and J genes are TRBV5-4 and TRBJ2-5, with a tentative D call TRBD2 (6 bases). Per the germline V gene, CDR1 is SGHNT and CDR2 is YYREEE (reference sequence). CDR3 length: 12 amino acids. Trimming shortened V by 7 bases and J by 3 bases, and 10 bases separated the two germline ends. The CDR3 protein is CASRRGKETQYF. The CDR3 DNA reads TGTGCCAGCCGGCGCGGGAAAGAGACCCAGTACTTC.

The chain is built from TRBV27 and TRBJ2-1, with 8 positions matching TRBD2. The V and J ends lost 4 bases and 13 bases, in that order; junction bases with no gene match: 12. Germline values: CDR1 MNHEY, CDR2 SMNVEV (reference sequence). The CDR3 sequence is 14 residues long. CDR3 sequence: CASSSQSSGAPQFF. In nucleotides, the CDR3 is TGTGCCAGCAGTTCCCAGAGTAGCGGGGCCCCACAGTTCTTC.

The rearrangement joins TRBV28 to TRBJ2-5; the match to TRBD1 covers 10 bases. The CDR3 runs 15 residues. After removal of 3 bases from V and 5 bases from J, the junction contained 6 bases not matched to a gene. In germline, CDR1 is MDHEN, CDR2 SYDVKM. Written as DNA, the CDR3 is TGTGCCAGCAGTTTTGGGACAGGGGTGCGGGAGACCCAGTACTTC. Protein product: CASSFGTGVRETQYF.

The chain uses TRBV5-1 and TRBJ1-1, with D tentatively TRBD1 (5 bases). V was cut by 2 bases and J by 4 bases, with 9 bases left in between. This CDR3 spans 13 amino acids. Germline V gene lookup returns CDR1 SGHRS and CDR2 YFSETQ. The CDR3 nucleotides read TGCGCCAGCAGCTTATATGGGGGCACTGAAGCTTTCTTT. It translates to CASSLYGGTEAFF.

The CDR3 is CASSPGSADEQFF. The CDR3 nucleotides are TGTGCCAGCAGCCCTGGATCAGCGGATGAGCAGTTCTTC. The rearrangement joins TRBV7-9 to TRBJ2-1; tentatively, D is TRBD2 (5 bases). This CDR3 contains 13 residues. With 5 bases removed from V and 8 bases from J, the gap between germline ends came to 13 bases. Germline assignment: CDR1 SEHNR and CDR2 FQNEAQ (reference sequence).

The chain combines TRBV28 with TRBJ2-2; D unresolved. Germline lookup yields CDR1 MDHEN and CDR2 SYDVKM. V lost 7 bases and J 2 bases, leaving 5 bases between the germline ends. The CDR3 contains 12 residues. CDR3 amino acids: CASTSNTGELFF. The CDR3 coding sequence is TGTGCCAGCACAAGTAACACCGGGGAGCTGTTTTTT.

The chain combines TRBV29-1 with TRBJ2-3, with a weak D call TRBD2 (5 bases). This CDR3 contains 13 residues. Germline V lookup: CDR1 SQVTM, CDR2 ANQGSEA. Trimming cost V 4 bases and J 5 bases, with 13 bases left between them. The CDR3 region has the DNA TGCAGCGTTGTGGCTAGCTGGGGAGATACGCAGTATTTT. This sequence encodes CSVVASWGDTQYF.